These 17 T cell receptor beta chains came from one sample sequenced in a study of T cells in Graves' hyperthyroidism and ophthalmopathy (dated by TCRdb to between 2017 and 2020). Receptor amplification or capture employed multiplex PCR. The sequencing machine was an Illumina HiSeq 2000. The TCR beta CDR3 regions were amplified from RNA transcripts. The TCR CDR3 was subjected to a first round of RT-PCR using the HTBI primer set and the Qiagen OneStep RT-PCR kit. TCRdb reprocessing: public reads trimmed at Q25 with fastp, clones called with MiXCR, in-frame beta chains kept. One record per CDR3 amino acid sequence lists the most common genes and DNA. The sample includes roughly 700,000 distinct CDR3 sequences, with about 15% observed a single time. Of the sample, about 10% is held by the ten largest clones. The sequenced sample consisted of blood. The receptors here all came from a young woman with Graves' hyperthyroidism.

This clonotype was found a few times. The CDR3 DNA is TGTGCCAGCAGTTACTCGAGCATGGGCTATGGCTACACCTTC. Its protein product is CASSYSSMGYGYTF. V gene TRBV6-6 combines with J gene TRBJ1-2; D uncertain. Trimming stripped 0 bases from V and 4 bases from J, with 9 bases between. Germline V gene data show CDR1 as MNHNY and CDR2 as SVGAGI (reference sequence). This CDR3 has 14 residues.

This clonotype was counted ten times or more. This chain connects TRBV6-1 to TRBJ2-3; TRBD2 matches at 10 bases. V shed 5 bases, J shed 4 bases, and the junction held 9 bases outside the gene matches. The germline CDR1 and CDR2 sequences are MNHNS and SASEGT. The CDR3 covers 16 residues. As DNA, the CDR3 is TGTGCCAGCAGTAGGGGGGCTAGCGGGAGTCCAGATACGCAGTATTTT. This translates into CASSRGASGSPDTQYF.

This clonotype has a count of ten or more. The gene calls are TRBV24-1 and TRBJ2-7; 8 bases fit TRBD1. The germline gives CDR1 KGHDR, CDR2 SFDVKD. CDR3 length: 15 residues. V lost 2 bases and J lost 4; bases outside the gene matches: 6. The CDR3 region is CATSDSGTGMYEQYF. CDR3 DNA sequence: TGTGCCACCAGTGATTCCGGGACAGGAATGTACGAGCAGTACTTC.

In this sample, this clonotype turned up many times. This sequence joins TRBV24-1 and TRBJ1-1, with D uncertain. The CDR3 has 14 amino acids. V was trimmed by 3 bases and J by 5 bases, leaving 12 bases between them. CDR1 is KGHDR and CDR2 is SFDVKD in the germline V gene. In nucleotides, the CDR3 is TGTGCCACCAGTGATGGAGGGTTGGGGACTGAAGCTTTCTTT. It encodes CATSDGGLGTEAFF.

This clonotype was detected many times. The V gene is TRBV12-3 or TRBV12-4, the J gene TRBJ2-2, with 11 bases aligning to TRBD1. This CDR3 spans 16 amino acids. J lost 2 bases, V lost 8 bases, and 7 bases had no gene match. CDR3 residues: CASESGTGGNTGELFF. DNA for the CDR3: TGTGCCAGCGAGTCCGGGACAGGGGGTAACACCGGGGAGCTGTTTTTT.

This clonotype was picked up many times. This sequence joins TRBV12-3 or TRBV12-4 and TRBJ2-3; TRBD2 matches at 10 bases. This CDR3 has 18 amino acids. The J segment lost 1 base and the V segment lost 3 bases, leaving 10 bases of the junction unmatched. The CDR3 protein is CASSFVASGRIGTDTQYF. The DNA for the CDR3 is TGTGCCAGCAGTTTTGTAGCTAGCGGGAGAATCGGCACAGATACGCAGTATTTT.

In this sample, this clonotype turned up many times. The chain combines TRBV9 with TRBJ2-7; D uncertain. Per the germline V gene, CDR1 is SGDLS and CDR2 is YYNGEE. Trimming took 0 bases from V and 0 from J, leaving 13 bases between them. This CDR3 has 16 amino acids. The CDR3 reads CASSVARSAASYEQYF. The CDR3 DNA follows: TGTGCCAGCAGCGTAGCTAGGTCGGCGGCCTCCTACGAGCAGTACTTC. Looking up the rest from reference TRBV9 and TRBJ2-7 gives the full variable domain: DSGVTQTPKHLITATGQRVTLRCSPRSGDLSVYWYQQSLDQGLQFLIQYYNGEERAKGNILERFSAQQFPDLHSELNLSSLELGDSALYFCASSVARSAASYEQYFGPGTRLTVT.

The chain employs TRBV25-1 and TRBJ2-5; D is possibly TRBD1 (5 bases). Germline CDR1 and CDR2: MGHDK and SYGVNS. The ends were cut back, 7 bases at V and 3 bases at J, with 15 bases in the middle. The CDR3 is 14 amino acids. The DNA for the CDR3 is TGTGCCAGCAAGACAGCCACATACGAAGAGACCCAGTACTTC. Its protein product is CASKTATYEETQYF.

This clonotype appeared many times. The chain has TRBV10-2 and TRBJ1-3; D unclear. The CDR3 consists of 16 residues. Looked up from germline, CDR1 is WSHSY and CDR2 is SAAADI. V was cut by 0 bases and J by 0 bases, with 9 bases left in between. This chain's CDR3 is CASSESTRISGNTIYF. CDR3 bases: TGCGCCAGCAGTGAGTCGACGAGGATCTCTGGAAACACCATATATTTT.

Many counts were recorded for this clonotype. The chain combines TRBV28 with TRBJ1-2; D unclear. Germline CDR1 reads MDHEN; CDR2 reads SYDVKM. This CDR3 is 13 amino acids long. The germline V and J ends were trimmed by 3 bases and 0 bases, with 5 bases remaining between them. The CDR3: CASSFGANYGYTF. The CDR3 DNA is TGTGCCAGCAGTTTTGGGGCTAACTATGGCTACACCTTC.

Many counts were recorded for this clonotype. The chain recombines TRBV7-9 with TRBJ2-1; possibly TRBD1 for D (5 bases). There are 13 residues in the CDR3. Per germline, CDR1 SEHNR and CDR2 FQNEAQ (reference sequence). With 6 bases removed from V and 8 bases from J, the gap between germline ends came to 14 bases. This chain's CDR3 is CASSTARGYEQFF. Written as DNA, the CDR3 is TGTGCCAGCAGTACAGCTAGGGGATATGAGCAGTTCTTC. Filled out from reference TRBV7-9 and TRBJ2-1, the complete variable domain reads DTGVSQNPRHKITKRGQNVTFRCDPISEHNRLYWYRQTLGQGPEFLTYFQNEAQLEKSRLLSDRFSAERPKGSFSTLEIQRTEQGDSAMYLCASSTARGYEQFFGPGTRLTVL.

This clonotype was recorded at least ten times. The V and J genes are TRBV3-1 and TRBJ1-6; D gene unclear. CDR3 length equals 13 residues. The ends were cut back, 3 bases at V and 10 bases at J, with 10 bases in the middle. Germline CDR1 LGHDT, CDR2 YNNKEL (reference sequence). The CDR3 nucleotides are TGTGCCAGCAGCCATGAAGATCGGTCACCCCTCCACTTT. Encoded protein: CASSHEDRSPLHF.

This clonotype was seen at least ten times. The genes are TRBV18 and TRBJ1-1; no firm D call. The CDR3 length is 13 residues. The germline gives CDR1 KGHSH, CDR2 LQKENI. V dropped 1 base and J dropped 3 bases, with 6 bases sitting between them. The CDR3: CASSPLPYTEAFF. For the CDR3, the DNA is TGTGCCAGCTCACCACTCCCTTACACTGAAGCTTTCTTT.

The chain is built from TRBV24-1 and TRBJ2-1; maybe TRBD1 (6 bases). The length of the CDR3 is 16 residues. Trimming removed 3 bases at V and 0 bases at J, with 11 bases between. Germline V CDR1 and CDR2: KGHDR, SFDVKD. The CDR3 loop is CATSDPQGISYNEQFF. In DNA form, the CDR3 reads TGTGCCACCAGTGATCCGCAGGGGATCTCCTACAATGAGCAGTTCTTC.

This clonotype appeared many times. The chain employs TRBV11-3 and TRBJ2-1, with TRBD2 matching over 12 bases. Germline loops: CDR1 SGHNT, CDR2 YENEEA. V lost 5 bases and J lost 7; bases outside the gene matches: 6. This CDR3 region has 15 residues. CDR3 residues: CASSTLAGGRNEQFF. The CDR3 nucleotides are TGTGCCAGCAGCACACTAGCGGGAGGAAGGAATGAGCAGTTCTTC.

V usage is TRBV20-1 and J usage is TRBJ1-2; D not resolved. CDR1 DFQATT and CDR2 SNEGSKA come from the germline V gene (reference sequence). CDR3 size: 13 residues. V lost 0 bases and J lost 8, with 13 bases in between. CDR3 in amino acids: CSAREGGFGGYTF. CDR3 nucleotide sequence: TGCAGTGCTAGAGAGGGAGGATTCGGCGGCTACACCTTC.

This clonotype was seen a handful of times. The V gene is TRBV29-1, the J gene TRBJ2-5; 7 bases align to TRBD1. The CDR3 contains 13 residues. Germline V CDR1 and CDR2: SQVTM, ANQGSEA. The junction had 8 bases not matched to a gene; V was cut back by 7 bases and J by 3 bases. CDR3 sequence (DNA): TGCAGCGCGAAAGGGGGCCCCGAAGAGACCCAGTACTTC. Translation gives CSAKGGPEETQYF.